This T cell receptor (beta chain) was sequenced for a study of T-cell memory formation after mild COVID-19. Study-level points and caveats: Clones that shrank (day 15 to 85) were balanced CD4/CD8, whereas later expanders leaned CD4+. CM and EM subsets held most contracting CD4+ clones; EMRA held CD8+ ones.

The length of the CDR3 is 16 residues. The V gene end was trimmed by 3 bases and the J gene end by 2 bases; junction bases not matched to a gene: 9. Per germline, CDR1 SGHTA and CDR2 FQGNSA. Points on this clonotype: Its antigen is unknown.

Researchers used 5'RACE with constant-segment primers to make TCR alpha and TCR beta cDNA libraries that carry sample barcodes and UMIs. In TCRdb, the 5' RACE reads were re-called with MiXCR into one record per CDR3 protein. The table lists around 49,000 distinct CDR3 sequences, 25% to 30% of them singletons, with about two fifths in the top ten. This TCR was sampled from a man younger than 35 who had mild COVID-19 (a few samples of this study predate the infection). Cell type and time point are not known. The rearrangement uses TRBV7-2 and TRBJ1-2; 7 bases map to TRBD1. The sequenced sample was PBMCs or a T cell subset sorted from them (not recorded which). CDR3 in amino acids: CASSLSPGQSNYGYTF. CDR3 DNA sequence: TGTGCCAGCAGCTTGTCCCCGGGACAGTCCAACTATGGCTACACCTTC.